Each of the 15 T cell receptor beta chains below was sequenced from the same sample in a study of vaccination and CD4 T cells after COVID-19. CD4+ T cells that had been cultured provided DNA sequenced with the Oncomine TCR Beta short-read assay. TCRdb re-called the PCR reads through MiXCR, storing one row per CDR3 protein. The profile shows 14,000 or so distinct CDR3 sequences, about 26% of them singletons. Treatment noted: roughly 11-day PBMC culture with coronavirus spike peptide pools or control peptides (ViraFEST assay). Antigens for these TCRs are unknown. Sequencing was carried out using cultured CD4+ T cells from blood. These receptors came from a human donor with COVID-19.

V usage is TRBV28 and J usage is TRBJ1-4; maybe TRBD1 (6 bases). V was trimmed by 3 bases and J by 8 bases, leaving 19 bases between them. CDR3 length: 16 residues. Germline CDR1 MDHEN, CDR2 SYDVKM. This CDR3 reads CASSFELWGASEKLFF. The CDR3 nucleotides read TGTGCCAGCAGTTTCGAATTGTGGGGGGCGAGCGAAAAACTGTTTTTT.

By proportion, this clonotype is medium-sized. The rearrangement links TRBV20-1 to TRBJ2-7; weak D call: TRBD1 (6 bases). The CDR3 is made up of 13 amino acids. Trimming pared 6 bases from V and 2 bases from J, leaving 14 bases between. Germline V gives CDR1 DFQATT, CDR2 SNEGSKA (reference sequence). CDR3 DNA: TGCAGTGCGACAGGTACTAAAACCTACGAGCAGTACTTC. Translating it yields CSATGTKTYEQYF.

The genes are TRBV5-6 and TRBJ2-7; D gene unclear. Trimming pared 4 bases from V and 3 bases from J, leaving 5 bases between. Germline-derived CDR1 and CDR2 are SGHDT and YYEEEE. The CDR3 loop spans 11 amino acids. CDR3 sequence reads: CASSGNYEQYF. CDR3 sequence (DNA): TGTGCCAGCAGCGGTAACTACGAGCAGTACTTC.

The rearrangement links TRBV29-1 to TRBJ1-5, with D possibly TRBD1 on 5 matching bases. The germline V gene encodes CDR1 SQVTM and CDR2 ANQGSEA. CDR3 length: 12 amino acids. The V end was cut by 4 bases, the J end by 4 bases, with 8 bases between. This CDR3 reads CSVGGRNQPQHF. CDR3 nucleotides: TGCAGCGTTGGGGGGAGAAATCAGCCCCAGCATTTT.

This chain links TRBV4-2 with TRBJ2-1, with 11 positions matching TRBD2. The V gene's germline CDR1 is LGHNA and CDR2 YNFKEQ. V shed 2 bases and J 7 bases; nucleotides not matched to a gene: 4. This CDR3 has 15 amino acids. The CDR3 reads CASSQPASGGNEQFF. The CDR3 nucleotides read TGTGCCAGCAGCCAACCCGCTAGCGGGGGGAATGAGCAGTTCTTC.

This clonotype was counted between two and nine times. The J gene is TRBJ1-2, the V gene TRBV30; 10 bases map to TRBD1. Unmatched junction bases numbered 8, after V lost 0 bases and J lost 7 bases. This CDR3 region has 15 residues. CDR1 is GTSNPN, CDR2 SVGIG, per germline (reference sequence). The CDR3 coding sequence is TGTGCCTGGAGTGTACGTGACAGGGGGCCGAGTGGCTACACCTTC. Translating it yields CAWSVRDRGPSGYTF.

There are a few counts of this clonotype. This rearrangement joins TRBV2 to TRBJ2-3; a possible D gene is TRBD2 (7 bases). Germline CDR1 is SNHLY and CDR2 is FYNNEI. V lost 6 bases and J 0 bases, leaving 16 bases between the germline ends. This CDR3 has 16 residues. The DNA for the CDR3 is TGTGCCAGCAGAGCCCTCGGGGGGCAGAGCACAGATACGCAGTATTTT. It translates to CASRALGGQSTDTQYF. Complete variable domain (other parts from reference TRBV2 and TRBJ2-3): EPEVTQTPSHQVTQMGQEVILRCVPISNHLYFYWYRQILGQKVEFLVSFYNNEISEKSEIFDDQFSVERPDGSNFTLKIRSTKLEDSAMYFCASRALGGQSTDTQYFGPGTRLTVL.

This clonotype has more than one count but fewer than ten. This sequence joins TRBV20-1 and TRBJ1-4; perhaps TRBD1 as D (6 bases). V was shortened by 3 bases and J by 8 bases, with 7 bases between the two germline ends. CDR1 is DFQATT and CDR2 is SNEGSKA in the germline V gene (reference sequence). The CDR3 runs to 11 residues. CDR3 loop: CSASRGEKLFF. CDR3 in DNA: TGCAGTGCTAGCAGGGGAGAAAAACTGTTTTTT.

The chain uses TRBV20-1 and TRBJ2-2; weak D call: TRBD1 (6 bases). V was pared by 0 bases and J by 2 bases, with 10 bases between. The CDR3 has 15 amino acids. Germline lookup yields CDR1 DFQATT and CDR2 SNEGSKA (reference sequence). The CDR3 bases are TGCAGTGCTAGAGATAACAGGGTTAACACCGGGGAGCTGTTTTTT. Residues: CSARDNRVNTGELFF.

J is TRBJ2-1 and V is TRBV19; D is undetermined. CDR1 LNHDA and CDR2 SQIVND come from the germline V gene (reference sequence). The length of the CDR3 is 11 residues. V gave up 5 bases and J gave up 7 bases, with 6 bases separating them. The CDR3 DNA sequence: TGTGCCAGTAGTCGGAAGAATGAGCAGTTCTTC. Amino acid sequence: CASSRKNEQFF.

This clonotype was observed a few times. The chain is built from TRBV7-9 and TRBJ1-4, with D maybe TRBD1 (5 bases). Trimming cost V 6 bases and J 5 bases, with 19 bases left between them. Germline V gene lookup returns CDR1 SEHNR and CDR2 FQNEAQ (reference sequence). CDR3 length: 16 amino acids. The CDR3 DNA is TGTGCCAGCAGATTCGGAACTCAGGGAACAAATGAAAAACTGTTTTTT. Its translation is CASRFGTQGTNEKLFF. The variable domain in full, completed from reference TRBV7-9 and TRBJ1-4, reads DTGVSQNPRHKITKRGQNVTFRCDPISEHNRLYWYRQTLGQGPEFLTYFQNEAQLEKSRLLSDRFSAERPKGSFSTLEIQRTEQGDSAMYLCASRFGTQGTNEKLFFGSGTQLSVL.

This clonotype was picked up a small number of times. V gene TRBV6-1 combines with J gene TRBJ2-4; TRBD1 agrees at 11 bases. The V gene end was trimmed by 5 bases and the J gene end by 7 bases; junction bases not matched to a gene: 4. This CDR3 contains 14 residues. Germline V CDR1 and CDR2: MNHNS, SASEGT. Here the CDR3 DNA reads TGTGCCAGCAGTCGGACAGGGGGCGCCAACATTCAGTACTTC. Protein: CASSRTGGANIQYF.

The chain employs TRBV18 and TRBJ1-1, with 9 bases aligning to TRBD1. J lost 3 bases, V lost 4 bases, and 3 bases had no gene match. The germline CDR1 and CDR2 sequences are KGHSH and LQKENI. This CDR3 contains 14 residues. The DNA of the CDR3 is TGTGCCAGCTCACTTCGACAGGGGGACACTGAAGCTTTCTTT. Protein sequence: CASSLRQGDTEAFF.

This sequence joins TRBV5-6 and TRBJ2-5; 7 bases agree with TRBD2. The CDR3 length is 13 residues. J lost 3 bases, V lost 4 bases, and 3 bases had no gene match. Germline CDR1 SGHDT, CDR2 YYEEEE. In DNA form, the CDR3 reads TGTGCCAGCAGCCTTGGACTAGAAGAGACCCAGTACTTC. Its protein is CASSLGLEETQYF.

This clonotype turned up a few times. V gene TRBV27 combines with J gene TRBJ2-2; possibly TRBD2 for D (5 bases). Germline lookup yields CDR1 MNHEY and CDR2 SMNVEV (reference sequence). CDR3 length equals 13 residues. V was pared by 5 bases and J by 9 bases, with 13 bases between. CDR3 sequence: CASSPTGRRELFF. CDR3 nucleotides: TGTGCCAGCAGTCCCACGGGAAGAAGGGAGCTGTTTTTT.